This paragraph covers one T cell receptor (beta chain) sequence. Its antigen remains unknown. The sample is drawn from a study of vaccination effects on CD4 cells after COVID-19. On the study more broadly: Vaccine administered to participants consisted of two doses of either BNT162b2 or mRNA-1273.

Ahead of sequencing, the ViraFEST assay grew antigen-specific CD4+ T cells using viral peptide pools. Following 10 days of culture, CD4+ T cells were isolated. None of the vaccinated had previously contracted SARS-CoV-2, and their nucleocapsid antibodies tested negative. Each well held approximately 2.2 million PBMC cultured with about 9.1 ug/ml peptides and approximately 11 IU/ml IL-2. Repertoires were generated with immunoSEQ multiplex PCR, while TCRdb's copy carries only in-frame clones and drops some. The sample carries about 68,000 clones, under 90% recorded once. Findings and limits, study-wide: Researchers reported few convalescent patients and no early post-infection timepoints in the study. Both infection-induced and vaccine-induced clones contracted markedly at late post-vaccination timepoints.

The clonotype was recovered from a human donor who received a COVID-19 vaccine. The sample in question was CD4+ T cells from PBMCs cultured with SARS-CoV-2 spike peptides, obtained before COVID-19 vaccination.

CDR3 loop: CAWRGLANTGELFF. The CDR3 nucleotides are TGTGCCTGGAGGGGACTAGCGAACACCGGGGAGCTGTTTTTT. The rearrangement uses TRBV30 and TRBJ2-2; 8 bases match TRBD2. The CDR3 has 14 amino acids. Germline CDR1 GTSNPN, CDR2 SVGIG (reference sequence). V shed 3 bases, J shed 0 bases, and the junction held 0 bases outside the gene matches.